The sequence of this T cell receptor beta chain was determined in a study of T cell responses to AZD1222 COVID-19 vaccine. Study-level results: Mapped onto spike, vaccine-associated CD4 TCRs spanned it and were dominant at 160-218 and 743-854. Baseline serostatus was positive in only a handful of AZD1222 recipients. Without day 14 samples, only post-peak T cell repertoires were studied.

Assay used: immunoSEQ multiplex PCR; TCRdb lists only in-frame clones, some missing. The sample records 120,000 or so clones, around 89% being singletons. In the case of this clone: The target antigen is unknown.

Sequenced here: peripheral blood, sampled on day 0 of MenACWY control vaccination. The receptor was derived from an adult in good health.

DNA for the CDR3: TGTGCCAGCAGCCAAGGTCGGGGAGCGACTTCGAGTAACTATGGCTACACCTTC. It is translated as CASSQGRGATSSNYGYTF. V is TRBV3-1 (or the pseudogene TRBV3-2) and J is TRBJ1-2; D uncertain. V lost 1 base and J 1 base, leaving 19 bases between the germline ends. Germline CDR1 reads LGHDT; CDR2 reads YNNKEL (reference sequence). There are 18 residues in the CDR3.